This TCR beta chain was identified during a study of T cell responses to AZD1222 COVID-19 vaccine. Notes on this clone: Its antigen is unidentified.

Notes on the study in general: The repertoires were collected only after the peak T cell response. Females made up more of the donors, who were largely white British, and clonal diversity may have come out too low.

Second-dose schedules of about 4 or about 12 weeks were combined. Profiled with immunoSEQ multiplex PCR; TCRdb holds only in-frame clones, not every one. The table has 120,000 or so clones, 85% to 95% seen once. There are 15 residues in the CDR3. The germline CDR1 and CDR2 sequences are LGHNA and YNFKEQ. With V trimmed by 2 bases and J by 7 bases, 7 bases remained unmatched. Sequenced here: peripheral blood, sampled 28 days after the second AZD1222 dose. The TCR comes from an adult who received the AZD1222 COVID-19 vaccine. The J gene is TRBJ2-1, the V gene TRBV4-2; 8 nucleotides match TRBD2. The CDR3 sequence is CASSQQSGGQNEQFF. The CDR3 coding sequence is TGTGCCAGCAGCCAACAATCGGGGGGGCAAAATGAGCAGTTCTTC.